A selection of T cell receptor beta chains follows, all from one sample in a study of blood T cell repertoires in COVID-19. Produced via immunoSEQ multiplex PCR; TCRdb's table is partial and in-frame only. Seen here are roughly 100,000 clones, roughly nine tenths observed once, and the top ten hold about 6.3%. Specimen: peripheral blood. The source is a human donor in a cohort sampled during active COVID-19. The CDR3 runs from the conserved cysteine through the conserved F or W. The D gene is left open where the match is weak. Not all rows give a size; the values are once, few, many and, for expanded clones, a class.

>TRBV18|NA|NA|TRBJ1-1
CASSPRFSENTEAFF
TGTGCCAGCTCACCACGGTTCAGTGAGAACACTGAAGCTTTCTTT
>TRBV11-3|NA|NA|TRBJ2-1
CASSLAVKGYDEQFF
TGTGCCAGCAGCTTAGCAGTCAAGGGGTACGATGAGCAGTTCTTC
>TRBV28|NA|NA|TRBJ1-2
CASSWGLNDPNYGYTF
TGTGCCAGCAGTTGGGGCCTAAACGACCCTAACTATGGCTACACCTTC
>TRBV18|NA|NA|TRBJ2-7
CASSATQGAYEQYF
TGTGCCAGCTCAGCTACACAGGGCGCCTACGAGCAGTACTTC
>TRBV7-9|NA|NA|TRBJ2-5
CASSLIGGLKETQYF
TGTGCCAGCAGCTTAATCGGCGGACTAAAAGAGACCCAGTACTTC
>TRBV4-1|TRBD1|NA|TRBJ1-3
CASSQAQGVTIYF
TGCGCCAGCAGCCAAGCACAGGGGGTCACCATATATTTT
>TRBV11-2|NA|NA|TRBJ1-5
CASSFGTYNQPQHF
TGTGCCAGCAGCTTCGGGACTTACAATCAGCCCCAGCATTTT
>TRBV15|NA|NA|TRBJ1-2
CATSRVTGKAYGYTF
TGTGCCACCAGCAGAGTAACCGGGAAAGCCTATGGCTACACCTTC
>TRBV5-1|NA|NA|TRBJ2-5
CASSRQQETQYF
TGCGCCAGCAGTAGACAGCAAGAGACCCAGTACTTC
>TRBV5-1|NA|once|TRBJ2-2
CASSPRQDTGELFF
TGCGCCAGCAGCCCGAGACAGGACACCGGGGAGCTGTTTTTT
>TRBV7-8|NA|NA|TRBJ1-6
CASSSMTSNSPLHF
TGTGCCAGCAGCTCCATGACAAGCAATTCACCCCTCCACTTT
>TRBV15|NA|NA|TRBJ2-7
CATSGGGLNYEQYF
TGTGCCACCAGCGGGGGGGGGCTTAACTACGAGCAGTACTTC
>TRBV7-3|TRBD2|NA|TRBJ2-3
CASSLGASGGAIDTQYF
TGTGCCAGCAGCTTAGGTGCTAGCGGGGGGGCTATAGATACGCAGTATTTT
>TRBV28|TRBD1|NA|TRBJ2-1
CASSLSIGQGDDEQFF
TGTGCCAGCAGTTTATCCATTGGACAGGGGGACGATGAGCAGTTCTTC
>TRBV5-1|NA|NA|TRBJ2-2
CASGSGGLTNTGELFF
TGCGCCAGTGGATCAGGGGGGTTAACGAACACCGGGGAGCTGTTTTTT
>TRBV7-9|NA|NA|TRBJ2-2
CASSLSAAPAGELFF
TGTGCCAGCAGCTTATCGGCGGCTCCAGCCGGGGAGCTGTTTTTT
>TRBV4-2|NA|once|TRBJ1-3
CASHPGWVSGNTIYF
TGTGCCAGCCACCCCGGGTGGGTCTCTGGAAACACCATATATTTT
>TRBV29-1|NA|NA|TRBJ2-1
CSVERGFSYNEQFF
TGCAGCGTTGAGAGAGGGTTCTCCTACAATGAGCAGTTCTTC
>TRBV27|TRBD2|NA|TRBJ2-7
CASSFLAGGSYEQYF
TGTGCCAGCAGCTTTTTAGCGGGAGGGTCTTACGAGCAGTACTTC
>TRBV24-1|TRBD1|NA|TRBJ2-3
CATRGGQGANTDTQYF
TGTGCCACCAGGGGTGGACAGGGGGCAAACACAGATACGCAGTATTTT
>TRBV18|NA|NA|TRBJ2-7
CASSRGTELSYEQYF
TGTGCCAGCTCACGCGGGACGGAACTATCGTACGAGCAGTACTTC
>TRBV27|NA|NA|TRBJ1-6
CASSLSGSSSYNSPLHF
TGTGCCAGCAGTTTATCGGGCAGCTCCTCCTATAATTCACCCCTCCACTTT
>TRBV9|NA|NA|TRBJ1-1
CASSPTQTEMNTEAFF
TGTGCCAGCAGCCCAACGCAGACGGAGATGAACACTGAAGCTTTCTTT
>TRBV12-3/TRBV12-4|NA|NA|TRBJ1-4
CASSFGETEKLFF
TGTGCCAGCAGTTTCGGGGAGACGGAAAAACTGTTTTTT
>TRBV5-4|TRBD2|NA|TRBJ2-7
CASSLPSGYEQYF
TGTGCCAGCAGCTTACCTAGCGGGTACGAGCAGTACTTC
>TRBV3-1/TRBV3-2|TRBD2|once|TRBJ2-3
CASSQEPPASGISDTQYF
TGTGCCAGCAGCCAAGAACCGCCGGCTAGCGGGATCTCAGATACGCAGTATTTT
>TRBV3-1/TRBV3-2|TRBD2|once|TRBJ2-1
CASSQDRSLTSGSGFF
TGTGCCAGCAGCCAAGATCGATCCTTGACTAGCGGGAGTGGGTTCTTC
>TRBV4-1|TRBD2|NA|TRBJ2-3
CASSLGGGTRTDTQYF
TGCGCCAGCAGCCTGGGAGGGGGGACTAGAACAGATACGCAGTATTTT
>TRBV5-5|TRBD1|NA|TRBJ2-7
CASGRDRGGYEQYF
TGTGCCAGCGGGCGGGACAGGGGAGGGTACGAGCAGTACTTC
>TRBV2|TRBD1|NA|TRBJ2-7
CASKKGQGIYEQYF
TGTGCCAGCAAGAAGGGACAGGGGATCTATGAGCAGTACTTC
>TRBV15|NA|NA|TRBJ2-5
CATSITGPQETQYF
TGTGCCACCAGCATAACAGGGCCGCAAGAGACCCAGTACTTC
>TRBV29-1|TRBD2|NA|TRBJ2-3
CSVEGRGYSTDTQYF
TGCAGCGTTGAAGGGCGGGGGTATAGCACAGATACGCAGTATTTT
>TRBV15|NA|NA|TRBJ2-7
CATSTEGSPYEQYF
TGTGCCACCAGCACAGAGGGCAGCCCCTACGAGCAGTACTTC
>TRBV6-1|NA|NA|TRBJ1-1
CASSEAYLRGASTEAFF
TGTGCCAGCAGTGAAGCGTACCTAAGGGGCGCGAGCACTGAAGCTTTCTTT
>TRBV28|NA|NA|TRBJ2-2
CASSFSQGPTGELFF
TGTGCCAGCAGTTTTTCGCAGGGGCCCACCGGGGAGCTGTTTTTT
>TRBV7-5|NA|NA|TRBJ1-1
CVRSLVADRGRQEGMNTEAFF
TGTGTCAGAAGCTTAGTGGCAGACAGGGGGCGCCAGGAAGGGATGAACACTGAAGCTTTCTTT
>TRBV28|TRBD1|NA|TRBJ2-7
CASAGTGNIGLDEQYF
TGTGCCAGTGCTGGGACAGGGAATATCGGCTTGGACGAGCAGTACTTC
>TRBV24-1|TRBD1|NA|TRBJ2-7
CATSDPTTTGGIGEQYF
TGTGCCACCAGTGATCCGACCACAACAGGGGGCATCGGCGAGCAGTACTTC
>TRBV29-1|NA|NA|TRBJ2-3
CSVTGQLRATDTQYF
TGCAGCGTTACAGGACAGCTAAGAGCCACAGATACGCAGTATTTT
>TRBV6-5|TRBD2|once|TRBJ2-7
CASKTSLTGEQYF
TGTGCCAGCAAGACTAGCCTTACTGGCGAGCAGTACTTC
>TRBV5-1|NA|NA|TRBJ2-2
CASSLGESGANTGELFF
TGCGCCAGCAGCTTGGGTGAAAGCGGAGCGAACACCGGGGAGCTGTTTTTT
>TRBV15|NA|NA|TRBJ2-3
CATSRQLTDTQYF
TGTGCCACCAGCAGACAACTCACAGATACGCAGTATTTT
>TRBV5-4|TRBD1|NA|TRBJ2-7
CASSSPRGTSYEQYF
TGTGCCAGCAGCTCCCCCAGGGGGACCTCCTACGAGCAGTACTTC
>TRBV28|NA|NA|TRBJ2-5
CASSLSGQETQYF
TGTGCCAGCAGTTTATCGGGGCAAGAGACCCAGTACTTC
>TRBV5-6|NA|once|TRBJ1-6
CASSLSAGDVFGHSPLHF
TGTGCCAGCAGCTTGTCGGCAGGGGACGTTTTTGGCCATTCACCCCTCCACTTT
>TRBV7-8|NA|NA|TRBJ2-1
CASKVTGEQFF
TGTGCCAGCAAAGTGACGGGTGAGCAGTTCTTC
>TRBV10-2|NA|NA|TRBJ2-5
CASSESTAAGETQYF
TGCGCCAGCAGTGAGTCGACAGCGGCGGGGGAGACCCAGTACTTC
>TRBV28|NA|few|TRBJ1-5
CASSLRSFVANQPQHF
TGTGCCAGCAGTTTAAGGAGTTTTGTAGCCAATCAGCCCCAGCATTTT